This TCR beta chain came from a study of blood T cell repertoires in COVID-19. Study information: COVID-19 samples from acute and convalescent phases originated in the United States, Italy and Spain. From T cells, B-cell-depleted T cells, or PBMCs came the material, which was cDNA or gDNA.

The CDR3 length is 13 residues. Germline values: CDR1 SGHRS, CDR2 YFSETQ. V gave up 0 bases and J gave up 7 bases, with 10 bases separating them. This clone has only one observation. Per the authors' pipeline: Amplification from reference gene primers served as the basis for estimated nucleated cell counts. This table comes from immunoSEQ multiplex PCR, and its TCRdb copy is limited to in-frame clones, with some not included. Clonal size and the V and J genes are those of that table, whereas D and trimming came from the DNA. The sample comprises a few hundred thousand clones, roughly 88% of which are singletons, and 2% to 2.5% rests with the top ten.

The specimen sequenced was peripheral blood. This clonotype was obtained from a young man who had recovered from COVID-19. The V gene is TRBV5-1, the J gene TRBJ1-2; no firm D call. For the CDR3, the DNA is TGCGCCAGCAGCTTGGGGGGAGGCCCTGGCTACACCTTC. It yields the protein CASSLGGGPGYTF.